The 6 T cell receptor beta chains listed next were all sequenced from one sample in a study of somatic mutations in cytotoxic T cells in rheumatoid arthritis (dated by TCRdb to about 2017). Receptor amplification or capture employed the immunoSEQ multiplex PCR assay. TCRdb re-hosts the immuneACCESS table, in-frame sequences only. Its copies lack some clones; in the studies checked, an unresolved V gene accounts for under half of them, and the cause for the rest is not known. For this sample there are 8,000 or so clones; roughly nine tenths appear just once. The ten biggest clones cover 20% to 30% of the sample. Sequences were obtained from CD8+ T cells sorted from blood. The receptors originated from a woman aged 70-85 years with rheumatoid arthritis.

CDR3 nucleotide sequence: TGTGCCAGCTCCCCAGAGGGGACAGGGCCCTACGAGCAGTACTTC. Translating it yields CASSPEGTGPYEQYF. The gene calls are TRBV18 and TRBJ2-7; TRBD1 matches at 9 bases. The CDR3 consists of 15 residues. V shed 6 bases, J shed 2 bases, and the junction held 8 bases outside the gene matches. Germline CDR1 KGHSH, CDR2 LQKENI.

This clone turned up a few times. The V gene is TRBV2, the J gene TRBJ2-2; 10 bases fit TRBD2. CDR1 and CDR2 from the germline V gene are SNHLY and FYNNEI. CDR3 length equals 15 residues. V trimming: 8 bases; J trimming: 6 bases; junction bases outside the gene matches: 9. The CDR3 protein is CASLSPGLAPGELFF. Here the CDR3 DNA reads TGTGCCAGCCTCTCGCCGGGACTAGCGCCCGGGGAGCTGTTTTTT.

This chain uses TRBV7-8 with TRBJ2-7; 7 nucleotides align to TRBD2. V was pared by 0 bases and J by 7 bases, with 3 bases of the junction left unmatched. CDR3 length: 13 amino acids. Germline loops: CDR1 SGHVS, CDR2 FQNEAQ. This CDR3 is CASSLAGLGEQYF. The DNA of the CDR3 is TGTGCCAGCAGCTTAGCCGGACTAGGGGAGCAGTACTTC.

The chain uses TRBV29-1 and TRBJ2-7; 11 nucleotides line up with TRBD2. The CDR3 covers 14 residues. J was trimmed by 0 bases and V by 3 bases; bases with no gene match: 1. From germline, CDR1 is SQVTM and CDR2 ANQGSEA. Here the CDR3 DNA reads TGCAGCGTTGAGACTAGCGGGATCTCCTACGAGCAGTACTTC. Protein sequence: CSVETSGISYEQYF.

This chain uses TRBV5-6 with TRBJ1-1; 7 bases map to TRBD1. The germline V gene has CDR1 SGHDT and CDR2 YYEEEE. V shed 1 base and J 1 base; nucleotides not matched to a gene: 1. The CDR3 covers 14 residues. CDR3 loop: CASSLWDRNTEAFF. The CDR3, as DNA: TGTGCCAGCAGCTTGTGGGACAGGAACACTGAAGCTTTCTTT. Drawing the rest from reference TRBV5-6 and TRBJ1-1, the complete variable domain is DAGVTQSPTHLIKTRGQQVTLRCSPKSGHDTVSWYQQALGQGPQFIFQYYEEEERQRGNFPDRFSGHQFPNYSSELNVNALLLGDSALYLCASSLWDRNTEAFFGQGTRLTVV.

CDR3 residues: CASSEGPGASTDTQYF. The DNA for the CDR3 is TGCGCCAGCAGTGAGGGCCCTGGTGCTAGCACAGATACGCAGTATTTT. The chain employs TRBV10-1 and TRBJ2-3; D call uncertain. Germline V CDR1 and CDR2: WNHNN, SYGVQD (reference sequence). The CDR3 is made up of 16 amino acids. The V gene lost 2 bases and the J gene lost 0 bases, with 12 bases spanning the gap.